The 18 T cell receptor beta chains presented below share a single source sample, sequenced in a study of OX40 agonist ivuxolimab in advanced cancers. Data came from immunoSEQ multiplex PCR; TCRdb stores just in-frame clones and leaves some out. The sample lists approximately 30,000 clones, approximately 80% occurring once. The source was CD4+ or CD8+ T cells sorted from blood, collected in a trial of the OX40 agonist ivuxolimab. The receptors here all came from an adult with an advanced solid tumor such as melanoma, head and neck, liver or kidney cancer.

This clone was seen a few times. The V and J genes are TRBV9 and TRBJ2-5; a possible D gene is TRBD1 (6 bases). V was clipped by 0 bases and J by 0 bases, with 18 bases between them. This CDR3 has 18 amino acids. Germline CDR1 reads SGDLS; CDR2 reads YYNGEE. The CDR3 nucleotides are TGTGCCAGCAGCGTAGGTCTAGTTGTTGGGGGCTACCAAGAGACCCAGTACTTC. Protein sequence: CASSVGLVVGGYQETQYF. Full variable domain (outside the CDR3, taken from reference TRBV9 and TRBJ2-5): DSGVTQTPKHLITATGQRVTLRCSPRSGDLSVYWYQQSLDQGLQFLIQYYNGEERAKGNILERFSAQQFPDLHSELNLSSLELGDSALYFCASSVGLVVGGYQETQYFGPGTRLLVL.

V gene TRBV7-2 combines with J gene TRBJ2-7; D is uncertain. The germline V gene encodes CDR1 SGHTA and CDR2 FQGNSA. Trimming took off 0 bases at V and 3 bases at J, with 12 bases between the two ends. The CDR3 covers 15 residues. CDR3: CASSLAPWQLYEQYF. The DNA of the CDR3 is TGTGCCAGCAGCTTAGCCCCTTGGCAGCTCTACGAGCAGTACTTC.

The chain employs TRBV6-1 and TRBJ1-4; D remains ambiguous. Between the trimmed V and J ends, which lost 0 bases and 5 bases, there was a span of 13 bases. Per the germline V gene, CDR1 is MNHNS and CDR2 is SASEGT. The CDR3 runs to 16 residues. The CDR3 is CASSEAPRPGNEKLFF. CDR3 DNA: TGTGCCAGCAGTGAAGCGCCCCGGCCGGGGAATGAAAAACTGTTTTTT.

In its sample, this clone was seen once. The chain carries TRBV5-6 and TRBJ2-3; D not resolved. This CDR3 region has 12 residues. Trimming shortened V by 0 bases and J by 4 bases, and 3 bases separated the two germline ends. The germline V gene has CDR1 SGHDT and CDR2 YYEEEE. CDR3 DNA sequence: TGTGCCAGCAGCTTGGCGTCAGATACGCAGTATTTT. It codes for CASSLASDTQYF.

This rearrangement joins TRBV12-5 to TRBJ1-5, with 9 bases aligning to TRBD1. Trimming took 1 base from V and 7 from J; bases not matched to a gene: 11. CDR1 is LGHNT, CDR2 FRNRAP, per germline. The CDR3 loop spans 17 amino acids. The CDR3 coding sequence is TGTGCTAGTGGTTTGGCCCCCCGGGACAGGGTTGAACAGCCCCAGCATTTT. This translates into CASGLAPRDRVEQPQHF.

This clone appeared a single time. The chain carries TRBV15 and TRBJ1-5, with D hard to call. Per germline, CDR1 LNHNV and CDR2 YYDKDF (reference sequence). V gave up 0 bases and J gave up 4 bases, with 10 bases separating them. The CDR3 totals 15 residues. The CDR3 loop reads CATSRDYSGNQPQHF. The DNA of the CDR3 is TGTGCCACCAGCAGAGATTATTCGGGAAATCAGCCCCAGCATTTT.

CDR3 DNA sequence: TGTGCCATCAGTGAGGGTGGGGCCCACTATGGCTACACCTTC. Its protein is CAISEGGAHYGYTF. The chain combines TRBV10-3 with TRBJ1-2; a possible D gene is TRBD1 (5 bases). Germline V gene lookup returns CDR1 ENHRY and CDR2 SYGVKD. The CDR3 runs to 14 residues. The V and J ends lost 2 bases and 3 bases respectively, with 10 bases between them.

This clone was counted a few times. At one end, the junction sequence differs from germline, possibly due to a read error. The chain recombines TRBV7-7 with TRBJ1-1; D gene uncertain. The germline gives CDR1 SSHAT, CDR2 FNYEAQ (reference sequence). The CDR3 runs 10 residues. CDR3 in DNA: TGTGCTAGCAGGCCCTTAGCCGCTTTCTTT. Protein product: CASRPLAAFF.

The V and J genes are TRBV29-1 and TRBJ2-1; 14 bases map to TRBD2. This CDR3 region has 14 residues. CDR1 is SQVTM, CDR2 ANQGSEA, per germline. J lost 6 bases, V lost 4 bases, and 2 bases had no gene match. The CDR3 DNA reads TGCAGCGTTGCTGGGACTAGCGGGAGCAATGAGCAGTTCTTC. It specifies CSVAGTSGSNEQFF.

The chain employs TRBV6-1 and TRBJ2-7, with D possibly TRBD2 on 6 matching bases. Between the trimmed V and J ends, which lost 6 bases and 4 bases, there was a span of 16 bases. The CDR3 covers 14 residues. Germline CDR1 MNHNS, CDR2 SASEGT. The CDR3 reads CASSGNLGGYEQYF. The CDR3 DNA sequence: TGTGCCAGCAGCGGAAATCTTGGGGGGTACGAGCAGTACTTC.

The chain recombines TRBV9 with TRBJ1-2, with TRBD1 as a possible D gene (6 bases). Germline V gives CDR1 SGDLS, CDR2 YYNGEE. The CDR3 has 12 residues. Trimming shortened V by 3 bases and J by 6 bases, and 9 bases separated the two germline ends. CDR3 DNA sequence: TGTGCCAGCAGCGCAGGGGCTCATGGCTACACCTTC. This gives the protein CASSAGAHGYTF. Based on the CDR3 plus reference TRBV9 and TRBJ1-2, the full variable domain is DSGVTQTPKHLITATGQRVTLRCSPRSGDLSVYWYQQSLDQGLQFLIQYYNGEERAKGNILERFSAQQFPDLHSELNLSSLELGDSALYFCASSAGAHGYTFGSGTRLTVV.

CDR3: CASSSRGSGANVLTF. DNA for the CDR3: TGTGCCAGCAGTTCCAGGGGTTCTGGGGCCAACGTCCTGACTTTC. The chain uses TRBV28 and TRBJ2-6, with a possible D match to TRBD1 (6 bases). V lost 4 bases to trimming and J lost 1 base, with 8 bases between them. The CDR3 contains 15 residues. Germline V gene lookup returns CDR1 MDHEN and CDR2 SYDVKM.

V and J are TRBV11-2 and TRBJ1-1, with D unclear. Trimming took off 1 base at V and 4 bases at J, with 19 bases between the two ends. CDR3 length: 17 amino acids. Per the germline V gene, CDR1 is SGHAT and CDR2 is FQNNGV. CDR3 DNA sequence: TGTGCCAGCAGCTTAGTTGACCTTACACGCCTTGGCACTGAAGCTTTCTTT. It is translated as CASSLVDLTRLGTEAFF.

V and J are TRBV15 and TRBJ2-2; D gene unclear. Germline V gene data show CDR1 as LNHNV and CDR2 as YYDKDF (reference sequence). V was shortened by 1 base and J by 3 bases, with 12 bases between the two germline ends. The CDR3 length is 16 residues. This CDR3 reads CATSRGAERDTGELFF. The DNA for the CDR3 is TGTGCCACCAGCAGAGGGGCAGAGCGAGACACCGGGGAGCTGTTTTTT.

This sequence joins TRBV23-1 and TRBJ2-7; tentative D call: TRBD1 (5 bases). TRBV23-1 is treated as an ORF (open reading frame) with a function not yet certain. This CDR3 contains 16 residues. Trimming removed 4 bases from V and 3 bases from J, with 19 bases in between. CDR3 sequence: CASSPARPDSDYEQYF. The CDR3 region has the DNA TGCGCCAGCAGTCCCGCCCGCCCCGACAGTGACTACGAGCAGTACTTC.

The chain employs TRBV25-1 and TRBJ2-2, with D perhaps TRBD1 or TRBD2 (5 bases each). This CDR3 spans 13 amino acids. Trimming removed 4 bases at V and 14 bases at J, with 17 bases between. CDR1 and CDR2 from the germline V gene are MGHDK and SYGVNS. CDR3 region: CASSVIPGAELFF. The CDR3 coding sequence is TGTGCCAGCAGTGTCATCCCCGGGGCCGAACTGTTTTTT.

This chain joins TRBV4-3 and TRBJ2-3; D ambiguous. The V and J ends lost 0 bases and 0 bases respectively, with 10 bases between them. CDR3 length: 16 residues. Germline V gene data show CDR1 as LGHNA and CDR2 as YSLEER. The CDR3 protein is CASSQDRSSSTDTQYF. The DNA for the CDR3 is TGCGCCAGCAGCCAAGATAGGTCCTCTAGCACAGATACGCAGTATTTT.

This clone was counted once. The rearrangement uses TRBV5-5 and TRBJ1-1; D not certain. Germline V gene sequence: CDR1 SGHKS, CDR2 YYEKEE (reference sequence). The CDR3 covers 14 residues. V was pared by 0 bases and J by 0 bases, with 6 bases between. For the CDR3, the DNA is TGTGCCAGCAGCTTGGGCACTTTGAACACTGAAGCTTTCTTT. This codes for CASSLGTLNTEAFF.